This entry lists 10 T cell receptor beta chains sequenced from one sample in a study of cytomegalovirus exposure and HLA in healthy donors. A multiplex PCR was run with 60 Vbeta primers and 13 Jbeta primers. The repertoire was sequenced with immunoSEQ multiplex PCR; TCRdb's copy has only in-frame clones and lacks some. This sample has about 120,000 clones; around 69% occur once, and the top ten carry under 9%. Sequences were obtained from PBMCs. The receptors originated from a woman aged 40 to 49 in good health and CMV-seropositive.

With respect to this clone: Compared with germline, one end of the junction differs, possibly owing to a read error. The chain carries TRBV7-9 and TRBJ2-7, with 8 bases fitting TRBD2. The V gene's germline CDR1 is SEHNR and CDR2 FQNEAQ (reference sequence). CDR3 length: 17 residues. The CDR3 nucleotides read TGTTCCAGCAGCCCAGCGGGAGCGGGACATGCATCCTACGAGCAGTACTTC. Encoded protein: CSSSPAGAGHASYEQYF.

This clone has a handful of counts. This rearrangement joins TRBV18 to TRBJ2-7; D may be TRBD2 (6 bases). Per the germline V gene, CDR1 is KGHSH and CDR2 is LQKENI. The CDR3 has 15 residues. Trimming left V 4 bases short and J 2 bases short, with 15 bases between. The CDR3 bases are TGTGCCAGCTCACTCAGCCGGGACTCGCCCTACGAGCAGTACTTC. Protein: CASSLSRDSPYEQYF.

This chain connects TRBV13 to TRBJ1-3, with D perhaps matching TRBD1 (6 bases). Trimming removed 0 bases from V and 4 bases from J, with 13 bases in between. Germline assignment: CDR1 PRHDT and CDR2 FYEKMQ (reference sequence). The CDR3 length is 16 residues. Here the CDR3 DNA reads TGTGCCAGCAGCTTAGGGGCAGGGGTAAAAGGAAACACCATATATTTT. Amino acid sequence: CASSLGAGVKGNTIYF.

The gene calls are TRBV30 and TRBJ2-1, with 9 bases aligning to TRBD2. Trimming removed 2 bases from V and 4 bases from J; junction bases left unmatched: 12. The CDR3 totals 17 residues. Germline assignment: CDR1 GTSNPN and CDR2 SVGIG (reference sequence). CDR3 region: CAWSKDLLAGAYNEQFF. The CDR3 nucleotides are TGTGCCTGGAGTAAGGATCTGTTAGCGGGGGCGTACAATGAGCAGTTCTTC.

The chain joins TRBV7-8 to TRBJ1-3; a possible D gene is TRBD1 (6 bases). Trimming pared 5 bases from V and 4 bases from J, leaving 18 bases between. This CDR3 spans 16 amino acids. Germline V gives CDR1 SGHVS, CDR2 FQNEAQ. CDR3 sequence (DNA): TGTGCCAGCAGCCCAATAAACAGGGTGGGAGGAAACACCATATATTTT. It specifies CASSPINRVGGNTIYF. The variable domain in full, with the rest retrieved from reference TRBV7-8 and TRBJ1-3, is GAGVSQSPRYKVAKRGQDVALRCDPISGHVSLFWYQQALGQGPEFLTYFQNEAQLDKSGLPSDRFFAERPEGSVSTLKIQRTQQEDSAVYLCASSPINRVGGNTIYFGEGSWLTVV.

V gene TRBV5-1 combines with J gene TRBJ1-2; the D gene is possibly TRBD1 (5 bases). CDR3 length: 14 residues. Trimming took 4 bases from V and 1 from J, leaving 11 bases between them. Germline V lookup: CDR1 SGHRS, CDR2 YFSETQ. The CDR3 DNA sequence: TGCGCCAGCAGCCCTGCAGGGATTAACTATGGCTACACCTTC. Protein product: CASSPAGINYGYTF.

This clone has only a few counts. This sequence joins TRBV18 and TRBJ2-7, with a weak D call TRBD1 (6 bases). V lost 6 bases and J 2 bases, leaving 11 bases between the germline ends. Germline V gives CDR1 KGHSH, CDR2 LQKENI. The CDR3 extends over 13 amino acids. The CDR3 DNA follows: TGTGCCAGCTCGCGGACAGTAGCCTACGAGCAGTACTTC. Residues: CASSRTVAYEQYF.

The CDR3: CASSSPGQGETQYF. The CDR3 DNA reads TGTGCCAGCAGTTCGCCAGGACAGGGAGAGACCCAGTACTTC. The chain employs TRBV28 and TRBJ2-5; 8 positions match TRBD1. V lost 4 bases and J lost 4; bases outside the gene matches: 5. The CDR3 is 14 amino acids. CDR1 and CDR2 (germline): MDHEN, SYDVKM.

The rearrangement uses TRBV7-9 and TRBJ2-3; the match to TRBD2 covers 9 bases. J was trimmed by 5 bases and V by 1 base; bases with no gene match: 10. Per germline, CDR1 SEHNR and CDR2 FQNEAQ (reference sequence). This CDR3 comprises 17 residues. The DNA of the CDR3 is TGTGCCAGCAGCTTAGGGGAAGCGGGGGGACTAATAGATACGCAGTATTTT. This sequence encodes CASSLGEAGGLIDTQYF.

This clone is a singleton in its sample. The CDR3 bases are TGTGCCAGCAGCGTGGGGGGGAATTCTGCGGGAGGGGGACAAGAGACCCAGTACTTC. It codes for CASSVGGNSAGGGQETQYF. The chain links TRBV9 to TRBJ2-5; 9 nucleotides align to TRBD2. J was trimmed by 2 bases and V by 2 bases; bases with no gene match: 16. The CDR3 is 19 residues long. The germline gives CDR1 SGDLS, CDR2 YYNGEE.